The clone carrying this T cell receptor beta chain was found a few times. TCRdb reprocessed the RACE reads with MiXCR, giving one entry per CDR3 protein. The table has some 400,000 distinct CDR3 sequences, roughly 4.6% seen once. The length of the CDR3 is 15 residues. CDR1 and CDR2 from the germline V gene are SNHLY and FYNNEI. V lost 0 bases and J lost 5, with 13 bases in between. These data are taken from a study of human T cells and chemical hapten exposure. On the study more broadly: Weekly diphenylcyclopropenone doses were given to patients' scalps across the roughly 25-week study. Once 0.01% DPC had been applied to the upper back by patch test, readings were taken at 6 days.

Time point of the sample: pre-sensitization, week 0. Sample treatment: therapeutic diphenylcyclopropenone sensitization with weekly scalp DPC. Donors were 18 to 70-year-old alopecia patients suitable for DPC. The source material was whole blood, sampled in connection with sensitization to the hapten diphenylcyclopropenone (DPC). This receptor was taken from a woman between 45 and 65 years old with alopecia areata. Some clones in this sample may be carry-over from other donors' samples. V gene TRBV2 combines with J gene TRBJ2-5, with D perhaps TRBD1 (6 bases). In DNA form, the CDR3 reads TGTGCCAGCAGTGAAGCGAACCAGGGGCTGGAGACCCAGTACTTC. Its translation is CASSEANQGLETQYF.